This entry features one T cell receptor beta chain sequence. Its specificity is not known. Clones were sequenced by immunoSEQ multiplex PCR, and TCRdb holds only the in-frame ones, with some missing. Of approximately 41,000 clones listed, 95% are singletons. CDR3 length: 17 amino acids. J lost 0 bases, V lost 5 bases, and 9 bases had no gene match. From germline, CDR1 is MNHEY and CDR2 SMNVEV (reference sequence). These data belong to a study of Tregs in tolerant kidney transplant recipients. J is TRBJ2-7 and V is TRBV27, with 11 bases aligning to TRBD2. The sequenced sample was Tregs from blood cultured with allogeneic cells. This clonotype was sampled from a human donor in good health. The CDR3 sequence: CASSNGLAGSSSYEQYF. The CDR3, as DNA: TGTGCCAGCAGTAACGGACTAGCGGGTTCGAGCTCCTACGAGCAGTACTTC.